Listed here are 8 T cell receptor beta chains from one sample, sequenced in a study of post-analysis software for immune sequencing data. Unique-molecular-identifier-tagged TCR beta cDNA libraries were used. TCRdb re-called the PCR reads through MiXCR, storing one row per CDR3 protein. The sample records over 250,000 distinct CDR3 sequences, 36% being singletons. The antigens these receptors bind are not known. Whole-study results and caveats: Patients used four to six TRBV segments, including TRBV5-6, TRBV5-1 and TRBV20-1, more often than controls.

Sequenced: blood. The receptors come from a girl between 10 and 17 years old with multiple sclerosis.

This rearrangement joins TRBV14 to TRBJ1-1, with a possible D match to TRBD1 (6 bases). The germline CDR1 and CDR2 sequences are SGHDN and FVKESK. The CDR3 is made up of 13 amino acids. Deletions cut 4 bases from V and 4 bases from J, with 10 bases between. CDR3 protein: CASSPSRGTEAFF. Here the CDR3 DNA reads TGTGCCAGCAGCCCCTCCAGGGGCACTGAAGCTTTCTTT.

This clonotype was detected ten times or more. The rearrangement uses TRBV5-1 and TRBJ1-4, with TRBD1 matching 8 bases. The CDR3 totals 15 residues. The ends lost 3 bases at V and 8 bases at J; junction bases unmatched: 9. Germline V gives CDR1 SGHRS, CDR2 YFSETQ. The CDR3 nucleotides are TGCGCCAGCAGCTGGAACCAGGGGGCTCGGGAAAAACTGTTTTTT. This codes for CASSWNQGAREKLFF.

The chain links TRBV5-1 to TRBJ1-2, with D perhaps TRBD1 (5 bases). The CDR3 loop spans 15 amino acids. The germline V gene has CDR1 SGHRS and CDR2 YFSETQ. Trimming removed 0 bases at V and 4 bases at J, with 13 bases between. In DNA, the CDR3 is TGCGCCAGCAGCTTGGCCACCCGAGGGGTCTATGGCTACACCTTC. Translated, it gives CASSLATRGVYGYTF.

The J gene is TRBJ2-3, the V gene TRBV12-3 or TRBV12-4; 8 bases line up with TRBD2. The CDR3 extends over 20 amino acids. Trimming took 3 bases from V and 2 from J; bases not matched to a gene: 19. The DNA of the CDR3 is TGTGCCAGCAGTTTGCGTGGTTTATTAAAGGTAGCGGGATCCACAGATACGCAGTATTTT. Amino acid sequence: CASSLRGLLKVAGSTDTQYF.

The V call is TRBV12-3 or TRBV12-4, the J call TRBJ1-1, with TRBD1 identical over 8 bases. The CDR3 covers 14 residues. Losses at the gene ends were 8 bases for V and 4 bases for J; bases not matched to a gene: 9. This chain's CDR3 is CASQLRQGSTEAFF. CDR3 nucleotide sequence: TGTGCCAGCCAACTTCGACAGGGGAGCACTGAAGCTTTCTTT.

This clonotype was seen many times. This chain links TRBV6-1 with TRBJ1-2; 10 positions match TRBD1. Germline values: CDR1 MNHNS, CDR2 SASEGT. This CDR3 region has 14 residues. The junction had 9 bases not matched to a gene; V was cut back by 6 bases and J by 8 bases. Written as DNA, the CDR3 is TGTGCCAGCAGGCTGACAGGGGGCAAGGCGGGCTACACCTTC. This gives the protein CASRLTGGKAGYTF.

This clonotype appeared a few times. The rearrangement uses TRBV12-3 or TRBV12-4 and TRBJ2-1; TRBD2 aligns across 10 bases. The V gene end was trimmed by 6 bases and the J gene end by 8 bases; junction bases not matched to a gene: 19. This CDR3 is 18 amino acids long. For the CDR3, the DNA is TGTGCCAGCAGCACCGGGACTAGCGTCCAGCTCCCCGGGGATGAGCAGTTCTTC. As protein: CASSTGTSVQLPGDEQFF.

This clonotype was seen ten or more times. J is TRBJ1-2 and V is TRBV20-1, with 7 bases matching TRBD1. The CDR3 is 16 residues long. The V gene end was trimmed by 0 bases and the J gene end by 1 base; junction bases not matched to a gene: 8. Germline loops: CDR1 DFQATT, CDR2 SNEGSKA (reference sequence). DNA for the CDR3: TGCAGTGCTAGAGACCCAGGGACAGACTTTAACTATGGCTACACCTTC. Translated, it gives CSARDPGTDFNYGYTF.